These 9 T cell receptor beta chains share one sample of origin, sequenced in a study of blood T cell repertoires in COVID-19. Assay used: immunoSEQ multiplex PCR; TCRdb lists only in-frame clones, some missing. The sample contains a few hundred thousand clones, 86% of which appear only once. Sequencing was carried out using peripheral blood. The receptors derive from a man aged 80 or over with acute or convalescent COVID-19.

The genes are TRBV3-1 (or the pseudogene TRBV3-2) and TRBJ2-2; D perhaps matches TRBD2 (7 bases). Germline V gene lookup returns CDR1 LGHDT and CDR2 YNNKEL (reference sequence). V lost 11 bases and J 5 bases, leaving 15 bases between the germline ends. The CDR3 runs to 13 residues. Written as DNA, the CDR3 is TGTGCCGCGAGGGGGGGCGGAACCGGGGAGCTGTTTTTT. Translation gives CAARGGGTGELFF.

This clone was recorded only once. V is TRBV6-5 and J is TRBJ2-2; the D gene is possibly TRBD1 (6 bases). The V gene lost 7 bases and the J gene lost 4 bases, with 13 bases spanning the gap. CDR1 MNHEY and CDR2 SVGAGI come from the germline V gene. The CDR3 spans 14 residues. CDR3 coding DNA: TGTGCCAGCAATACAGGGAGTGGCACCGGGGAGCTGTTTTTT. Translated, it gives CASNTGSGTGELFF.

This sequence joins TRBV7-9 and TRBJ1-1; 7 bases match TRBD1. V was pared by 3 bases and J by 8 bases, with 6 bases of the junction left unmatched. Per germline, CDR1 SEHNR and CDR2 FQNEAQ (reference sequence). The CDR3 contains 13 residues. CDR3 protein: CASSLSGTAEAFF. For the CDR3, the DNA is TGTGCCAGCAGCTTGAGTGGGACAGCCGAAGCTTTCTTT.

V and J are TRBV7-8 and TRBJ1-5; D unresolved. Germline V gene data show CDR1 as SGHVS and CDR2 as FQNEAQ. Between the trimmed V and J ends, which lost 0 bases and 1 base, there was a span of 10 bases. The CDR3 is 16 amino acids. The CDR3, as DNA: TGTGCCAGCAGCTTAGCCCAGAGAGGGAGCAATCAGCCCCAGCATTTT. Translation: CASSLAQRGSNQPQHF.

The chain links TRBV20-1 to TRBJ1-1; a possible D gene is TRBD1 (6 bases). The CDR3 covers 11 residues. V was clipped by 4 bases and J by 8 bases, with 11 bases between them. Germline V gene sequence: CDR1 DFQATT, CDR2 SNEGSKA (reference sequence). The CDR3 here is CSATGVSEAFF. In DNA, the CDR3 is TGCAGTGCTACAGGGGTAAGCGAAGCTTTCTTT.

V usage is TRBV5-6 and J usage is TRBJ1-1, with 9 bases fitting TRBD1. The V gene's germline CDR1 is SGHDT and CDR2 YYEEEE. Trimming cost V 1 base and J 1 base; bases outside gene matches: 5. The CDR3 extends over 16 amino acids. This CDR3 is CASSLRTGAKNTEAFF. CDR3 DNA sequence: TGTGCCAGCAGCTTGCGGACAGGGGCAAAGAACACTGAAGCTTTCTTT.

For this clone: The junction differs from germline at one of its ends, possibly a read error. This chain links TRBV11-2 with TRBJ1-2; the D is unclear. The V gene's germline CDR1 is SGHAT and CDR2 FQNNGV. The CDR3 is 15 amino acids. The CDR3 spells CASSLGPGSARGYTF. CDR3 DNA sequence: TGTGCCAGCAGTTTAGGCCCGGGGTCGGCGAGGGGCTACACCTTC.

This clone was counted once. The chain recombines TRBV3-1 (or the pseudogene TRBV3-2) with TRBJ2-7, with 8 bases fitting TRBD2. Losses at the gene ends were 2 bases for V and 7 bases for J; bases not matched to a gene: 10. CDR1 and CDR2 (germline): LGHDT, YNNKEL (reference sequence). This CDR3 is built from 15 residues. The chain's CDR3 is CASSQIRAGVREQYF. In DNA, the CDR3 is TGTGCCAGCAGCCAAATCAGAGCGGGGGTTCGTGAGCAGTACTTC.

The chain couples TRBV4-2 to TRBJ1-1, with TRBD1 matching over 7 bases. CDR1 and CDR2 (germline): LGHNA, YNFKEQ. J gave up 1 base and V 4 bases, and 6 bases lay outside the gene matches. This CDR3 has 15 residues. CDR3 amino acids: CASSPTGQRNTEAFF. The CDR3 coding sequence is TGTGCCAGCAGCCCGACGGGACAGAGGAACACTGAAGCTTTCTTT.